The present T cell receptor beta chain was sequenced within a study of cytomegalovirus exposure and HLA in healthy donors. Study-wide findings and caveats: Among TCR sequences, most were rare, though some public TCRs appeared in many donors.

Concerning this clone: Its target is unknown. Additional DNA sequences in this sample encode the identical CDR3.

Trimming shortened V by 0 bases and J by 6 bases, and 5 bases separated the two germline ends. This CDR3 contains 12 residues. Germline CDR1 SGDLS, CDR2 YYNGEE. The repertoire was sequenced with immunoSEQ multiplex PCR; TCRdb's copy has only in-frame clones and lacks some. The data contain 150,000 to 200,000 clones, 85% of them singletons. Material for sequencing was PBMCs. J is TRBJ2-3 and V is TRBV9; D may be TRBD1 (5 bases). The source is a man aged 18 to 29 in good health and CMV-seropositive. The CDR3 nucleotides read TGTGCCAGCAGCGTAGACAGGGATACGCAGTATTTT. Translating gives CASSVDRDTQYF.